The 8 T cell receptor beta chains listed next were all sequenced from one sample in a study of beta chain features in type 1 diabetes. General study points: Shortening that was moderate but significant affected the TCRB CDR3s of Type 1 diabetes patients in all four CD4+ subsets.

Antigens of these TCRs are unknown. The authors reverse transcribed all of the isolated RNA, so sequencing captured expressed TCRB transcripts. Profiled with immunoSEQ multiplex PCR; TCRdb holds only in-frame clones, not every one. This sample has about 140,000 clones, with 13% found just once. Material for sequencing was central memory CD4+ T cells from blood. The receptor source for this set is a man in his late teens or twenties with type 1 diabetes.

CDR3 protein: CASSSAYNEQFF. CDR3 DNA: TGTGCCAGCAGTAGCGCCTACAATGAGCAGTTCTTC. The chain carries TRBV2 and TRBJ2-1; D remains ambiguous. Germline lookup yields CDR1 SNHLY and CDR2 FYNNEI. There are 12 residues in the CDR3. The V and J ends lost 5 bases and 2 bases respectively, with 4 bases between them. Filled out from reference TRBV2 and TRBJ2-1, the complete variable domain reads EPEVTQTPSHQVTQMGQEVILRCVPISNHLYFYWYRQILGQKVEFLVSFYNNEISEKSEIFDDQFSVERPDGSNFTLKIRSTKLEDSAMYFCASSSAYNEQFFGPGTRLTVL.

V and J are TRBV5-1 and TRBJ2-3, with 7 positions matching TRBD2. Germline V gene lookup returns CDR1 SGHRS and CDR2 YFSETQ. The CDR3 has 16 amino acids. The trim removed 4 bases at V and 1 base at J, leaving 9 bases unmatched. The CDR3 nucleotides are TGCGCCAGCAGCCCTCAGGCTAGCGGCGGCACAGATACGCAGTATTTT. Translation gives CASSPQASGGTDTQYF.

The table lists this clone with a few counts. J is TRBJ1-3 and V is TRBV2; D is perhaps TRBD1 (5 bases). V gave up 3 bases and J gave up 5 bases, with 8 bases separating them. The germline V gene encodes CDR1 SNHLY and CDR2 FYNNEI. This CDR3 has 13 amino acids. The CDR3 spells CASSDQGRNTIYF. Here the CDR3 DNA reads TGTGCCAGCAGTGATCAGGGAAGAAACACCATATATTTT. The variable domain in full, with the rest retrieved from reference TRBV2 and TRBJ1-3, is EPEVTQTPSHQVTQMGQEVILRCVPISNHLYFYWYRQILGQKVEFLVSFYNNEISEKSEIFDDQFSVERPDGSNFTLKIRSTKLEDSAMYFCASSDQGRNTIYFGEGSWLTVV.

The V call is TRBV4-1, the J call TRBJ2-2; 12 bases map to TRBD1. The V gene's germline CDR1 is MGHRA and CDR2 YSYEKL. V lost 4 bases, J lost 4 bases, and 4 bases stayed unmatched. The CDR3 has 16 amino acids. The CDR3 coding sequence is TGCGCCAGCAGCCCGGGACAGGGGGCAATCACCGGGGAGCTGTTTTTT. Amino acids: CASSPGQGAITGELFF.

The table lists this clone with a few counts. This chain connects TRBV7-9 to TRBJ1-4; D is perhaps TRBD1 (5 bases). V gave up 11 bases and J gave up 5 bases, with 18 bases separating them. In germline, CDR1 is SEHNR, CDR2 FQNEAQ (reference sequence). The CDR3 runs 14 residues. The CDR3 sequence is CAAAPRQRNEKLFF. CDR3 DNA sequence: TGTGCCGCGGCCCCAAGACAGCGCAATGAAAAACTGTTTTTT.

Only a few counts were recorded for this clone. A read error may be the cause here, since a much bigger clone is one base away. The chain has TRBV28 and TRBJ2-6; D is unresolved. V gave up 3 bases and J gave up 2 bases, with 2 bases separating them. The V gene's germline CDR1 is MDHEN and CDR2 SYDVKM. The CDR3 spans 13 residues. This CDR3 reads CASSFAGANVLTF. The CDR3 DNA reads TGTGCCAGCAGTTTTGCTGGGGCCAACGTCCTGACTTTC.

The genes are TRBV15 and TRBJ2-7; D is ambiguous. Germline CDR1 LNHNV, CDR2 YYDKDF (reference sequence). Trimming pared 5 bases from V and 0 bases from J, leaving 11 bases between. The CDR3 extends over 14 amino acids. CDR3 in amino acids: CATSGVRSSYEQYF. In nucleotides, the CDR3 is TGTGCCACCAGCGGAGTGAGGAGCTCCTACGAGCAGTACTTC.

This clone has just a few counts. This chain connects TRBV29-1 to TRBJ1-2, with TRBD1 identical over 8 bases. CDR1 and CDR2 from the germline V gene are SQVTM and ANQGSEA. CDR3 length: 13 amino acids. Trimming at V came to 5 bases and at J to 9 bases, leaving 11 bases not matched to a gene. The CDR3 loop is CSVLTGTGRSYTF. In nucleotides, the CDR3 is TGCAGCGTTCTTACCGGGACAGGTCGTAGCTACACCTTC.